These 24 T cell receptor beta chains share one sample of origin, sequenced in a study of CD8+CD57+ T cells in acquired aplastic anemia. Using genomic DNA as the template, TCR beta VDJ and CDR3 profiling was carried out. TCRdb itself ran the reads through MiXCR, one entry per CDR3 protein. The sample records roughly 130,000 distinct CDR3 sequences, roughly 50% being singletons. What was sequenced was sorted CD4+, CD8+, or CD8+CD57+ T cells (not recorded which) from PBMCs. The receptor source for this set is a human donor in good health, serving as a control.

This clonotype was seen more than once but under ten times. This chain joins TRBV14 and TRBJ2-3, with 15 bases aligning to TRBD2. With 2 bases clipped from V and 0 bases from J, the junction kept 9 bases outside the gene matches. Germline V gene sequence: CDR1 SGHDN, CDR2 FVKESK. CDR3 length: 20 amino acids. CDR3 DNA: TGTGCCAGCAGCCAAATAGGACTAGCGGGGGGGAGAAGAAGCACAGATACGCAGTATTTT. Translation gives CASSQIGLAGGRRSTDTQYF.

This clonotype was counted ten times or more. This chain uses TRBV7-2 with TRBJ2-5, with 8 bases identical to TRBD1. This CDR3 is 13 amino acids long. The germline V gene has CDR1 SGHTA and CDR2 FQGNSA. V was pared by 8 bases and J by 4 bases, with 6 bases of the junction left unmatched. CDR3 bases: TGTGCCAGCTCACCAGGGGGCGGAGAGACCCAGTACTTC. It specifies CASSPGGGETQYF.

This clonotype was counted only a few times. The chain carries TRBV15 and TRBJ2-7; D possibly corresponds to TRBD2 (5 bases). This CDR3 spans 14 amino acids. V lost 0 bases and J 3 bases, leaving 9 bases between the germline ends. Germline V CDR1 and CDR2: LNHNV, YYDKDF (reference sequence). CDR3: CATSRDEGNYEQYF. Written as DNA, the CDR3 is TGTGCCACCAGCAGAGATGAGGGAAACTACGAGCAGTACTTC.

The chain links TRBV24-1 to TRBJ1-3; no firm D call. Germline V lookup: CDR1 KGHDR, CDR2 SFDVKD. The CDR3 length is 13 residues. V was shortened by 4 bases and J by 4 bases, with 7 bases between the two germline ends. The chain's CDR3 is CATSDFSGNTIYF. The CDR3 DNA reads as TGTGCCACCAGTGACTTTTCAGGAAACACCATATATTTT.

This clonotype was recorded a few times. The CDR3 sequence is CASSSGHPSPRGNTIYF. The CDR3 DNA follows: TGTGCCAGCAGTTCGGGACACCCAAGCCCGCGGGGAAACACCATATATTTT. The gene calls are TRBV27 and TRBJ1-3; possibly TRBD1 for D (6 bases). This CDR3 is built from 17 residues. V was pared by 4 bases and J by 4 bases, with 20 bases between. CDR1 and CDR2 (germline): MNHEY, SMNVEV (reference sequence).

With regard to this clonotype: The junction departs from the called germline gene at one end, perhaps through a read error. This rearrangement joins TRBV10-3 to TRBJ1-2; 11 bases line up with TRBD1. Germline V lookup: CDR1 ENHRY, CDR2 SYGVKD. The length of the CDR3 is 11 residues. This chain's CDR3 is CASTDRGRLDF. The CDR3, as DNA: TGTGCCAGCACGGACAGGGGGCGTCTAGACTTC.

This rearrangement joins TRBV7-2 to TRBJ2-7; 7 bases are shared with TRBD2. The CDR3 is 14 amino acids. Germline V CDR1 and CDR2: SGHTA, FQGNSA. The junction had 6 bases not matched to a gene; V was cut back by 4 bases and J by 3 bases. DNA for the CDR3: TGTGCCAGCAGCTCTGCGGGAGCAAACTACGAGCAGTACTTC. Translation: CASSSAGANYEQYF.

Turning to this clonotype: At one boundary the junction diverges from the germline segment, which might be a read error. The CDR3 here is CASSFKGWGGSSQPQHF. CDR3 DNA: TGTGCCAGCAGTTTTAAGGGGTGGGGGGGTAGCAGTCAGCCCCAGCATTTT. The V and J genes are TRBV27 and TRBJ1-5; a weak D match, TRBD1 (5 bases). Germline V lookup: CDR1 MNHEY, CDR2 SMNVEV (reference sequence). The CDR3 covers 17 residues.

The chain has TRBV4-3 and TRBJ2-7; TRBD2 matches 7 bases. The V gene end was trimmed by 4 bases and the J gene end by 1 base; junction bases not matched to a gene: 7. Germline V gene sequence: CDR1 LGHNA, CDR2 YSLEER. This CDR3 is built from 15 residues. CDR3 protein: CASSLTPGLSYEQYF. The CDR3 DNA reads TGCGCCAGCAGCCTCACACCGGGACTATCCTACGAGCAGTACTTC.

This clonotype was counted many times. The chain links TRBV4-2 to TRBJ1-4; 10 bases line up with TRBD1. From germline, CDR1 is LGHNA and CDR2 YNFKEQ. With 3 bases clipped from V and 10 bases from J, the junction kept 8 bases outside the gene matches. This CDR3 is built from 15 residues. The CDR3 sequence: CASSQAGTGDGKLFF. The CDR3 nucleotides are TGTGCCAGCAGCCAGGCCGGGACAGGGGACGGAAAACTGTTTTTT.

V and J are TRBV4-2 and TRBJ2-5, with 7 bases matching TRBD2. V dropped 1 base and J dropped 2; count of bases not matched to a gene: 1. Germline V gene sequence: CDR1 LGHNA, CDR2 YNFKEQ. This CDR3 is built from 14 residues. The CDR3 bases are TGTGCCAGCAGCCAAGGGACTAGACAAGAGACCCAGTACTTC. It encodes CASSQGTRQETQYF.

V and J are TRBV15 and TRBJ2-5; 7 bases are shared with TRBD1. Germline trimming cut 1 base from V and 5 bases from J; bases unmatched to any gene: 1. Germline V lookup: CDR1 LNHNV, CDR2 YYDKDF (reference sequence). The CDR3 consists of 13 residues. The CDR3 reads CATSRVGQETQYF. DNA of the CDR3: TGTGCCACCAGCAGAGTGGGACAGGAGACCCAGTACTTC.

The chain carries TRBV29-1 and TRBJ1-1, with 12 bases fitting TRBD1. The germline V gene has CDR1 SQVTM and CDR2 ANQGSEA. This CDR3 has 14 residues. Trimming removed 7 bases from V and 5 bases from J; junction bases left unmatched: 8. The DNA for the CDR3 is TGCAGCGCATCGGGACAGGGGGCTAGGACTGAAGCTTTCTTT. This gives the protein CSASGQGARTEAFF. The full variable domain, rest sourced from reference TRBV29-1 and TRBJ1-1, is SAVISQKPSRDICQRGTSLTIQCQVDSQVTMMFWYRQQPGQSLTLIATANQGSEATYESGFVIDKFPISRPNLTFSTLTVSNMSPEDSSIYLCSASGQGARTEAFFGQGTRLTVV.

Note on this clonotype: One end of the junction is discordant with germline, which a read error may explain. The rearrangement joins TRBV25-1 to TRBJ2-7, with TRBD1 matching over 9 bases. Germline CDR1 is MGHDK and CDR2 is SYGVNS. This CDR3 has 13 amino acids. The chain's CDR3 is CASTGTGYYGQYF. The DNA of the CDR3 is TGTGCCAGCACCGGGACAGGGTATTACGGGCAGTACTTC.

V is TRBV6-5 and J is TRBJ1-1; no clear D gene. V lost 0 bases, J lost 0 bases, and 8 bases lay in between. Germline CDR1 and CDR2: MNHEY and SVGAGI. CDR3 size: 15 residues. The CDR3 coding sequence is TGTGCCAGCAGTTACTCTCCCAGAATGAACACTGAAGCTTTCTTT. It translates to CASSYSPRMNTEAFF.

The gene calls are TRBV7-2 and TRBJ2-1; 8 nucleotides line up with TRBD1. The germline V gene encodes CDR1 SGHTA and CDR2 FQGNSA. This CDR3 contains 13 residues. The V and J ends lost 2 bases and 9 bases, in that order; junction bases with no gene match: 3. The CDR3 here is CASSLQGAVEQFF. The CDR3 coding sequence is TGTGCCAGCAGCTTACAGGGGGCTGTTGAGCAGTTCTTC.

This clonotype was counted many times. The J gene is TRBJ2-3, the V gene TRBV9; 15 bases fit TRBD2. J gave up 9 bases and V 4 bases, and 9 bases lay outside the gene matches. Germline CDR1 SGDLS, CDR2 YYNGEE. This CDR3 is built from 16 residues. The CDR3: CASSPGLAGGGGTQYF. The CDR3 coding sequence is TGTGCCAGCAGCCCGGGACTAGCGGGGGGAGGAGGGACGCAGTATTTT.

The chain couples TRBV11-2 to TRBJ2-1, with 9 bases fitting TRBD2. The V and J ends lost 6 bases and 8 bases, in that order; junction bases with no gene match: 11. This CDR3 comprises 15 residues. Germline values: CDR1 SGHAT, CDR2 FQNNGV. The CDR3 sequence: CASRRLAGSPDEQFF. CDR3 nucleotides: TGTGCCAGCAGGCGTCTAGCGGGGTCACCGGATGAGCAGTTCTTC.

This clonotype was seen many times. The rearrangement links TRBV7-9 to TRBJ1-2; TRBD1 aligns across 7 bases. V shed 3 bases, J shed 8 bases, and the junction held 9 bases outside the gene matches. The CDR3 sequence is 14 residues long. The germline V gene has CDR1 SEHNR and CDR2 FQNEAQ (reference sequence). The CDR3 nucleotides are TGTGCCAGCAGCTTGACCGACAGGGTCGAAGGCTACACCTTC. Residues: CASSLTDRVEGYTF.

At least ten counts were recorded for this clonotype. The chain employs TRBV5-4 and TRBJ2-1, with 9 bases fitting TRBD1. The CDR3 contains 17 residues. Germline V lookup: CDR1 SGHNT, CDR2 YYREEE (reference sequence). V dropped 0 bases and J dropped 2; count of bases not matched to a gene: 6. The CDR3 is CASSLGGTGLPYNEQFF. The CDR3 DNA reads TGTGCCAGCAGCTTGGGTGGGACAGGGTTACCCTACAATGAGCAGTTCTTC.

J is TRBJ2-2 and V is TRBV18, with D unresolved. CDR3 length equals 13 residues. Germline CDR1 reads KGHSH; CDR2 reads LQKENI. The germline V and J ends were trimmed by 6 bases and 13 bases, with 18 bases remaining between them. CDR3 in amino acids: CASSQIEQYALFF. CDR3 coding DNA: TGTGCCAGCTCCCAAATCGAACAGTACGCGCTGTTTTTT.

The table lists this clonotype with many counts. This rearrangement joins TRBV12-3 or TRBV12-4 to TRBJ2-3; D not resolved. Trimming removed 3 bases at V and 3 bases at J, with 10 bases between. The CDR3 is made up of 14 amino acids. In DNA form, the CDR3 reads TGTGCCAGCAGTTTTTTGGGTGGGACAGATACGCAGTATTTT. Translating gives CASSFLGGTDTQYF.

The chain carries TRBV10-3 and TRBJ1-1; no firm D call. The germline CDR1 and CDR2 sequences are ENHRY and SYGVKD. The CDR3 is 13 residues long. The V gene lost 4 bases and the J gene lost 1 base, with 7 bases spanning the gap. The CDR3 DNA sequence: TGTGCCATCAGTGTGAAGGAGAACACTGAAGCTTTCTTT. Protein product: CAISVKENTEAFF.

In its sample, this clonotype was seen a few times. The V and J genes are TRBV5-5 and TRBJ2-1; no clear D gene. CDR1 and CDR2 (germline): SGHKS, YYEKEE (reference sequence). The CDR3 runs to 12 residues. Trimming left V 0 bases short and J 6 bases short, with 4 bases between. The CDR3 DNA is TGTGCCAGCAGCTTGGCGACCAATGAGCAGTTCTTC. It yields the protein CASSLATNEQFF.